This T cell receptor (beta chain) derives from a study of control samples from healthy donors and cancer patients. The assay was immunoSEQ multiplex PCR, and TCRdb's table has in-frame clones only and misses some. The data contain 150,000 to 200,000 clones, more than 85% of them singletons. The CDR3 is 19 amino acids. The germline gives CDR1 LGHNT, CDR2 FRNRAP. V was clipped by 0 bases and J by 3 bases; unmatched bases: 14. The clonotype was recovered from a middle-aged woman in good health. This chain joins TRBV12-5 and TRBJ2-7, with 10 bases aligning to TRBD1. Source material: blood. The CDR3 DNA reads TGTGCTAGTGGTTTGGTAGGGACAGGGGACACCTCCCCCCTCTACGAGCAGTACTTC. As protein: CASGLVGTGDTSPLYEQYF.